The 29 T cell receptor beta chains given below trace back to one sample, sequenced in a study of cytomegalovirus exposure and HLA in healthy donors (dated by TCRdb to about 2017). Libraries were built with the immunoSEQ multiplex PCR assay. TCRdb provides this immuneACCESS table in a form limited to in-frame rearrangements. Some clones are lacking; in checked studies, under half of them reflect an unresolved V gene, and why the rest are absent is not known. The sample table contains around 45,000 clones; only one count was recorded for 92% of them. Less than 6.5% of the sample belongs to the ten largest clones. The sequencing sample was made of PBMCs. The receptors shown here come from a young man in good health and CMV-seronegative.

The chain carries TRBV11-1 and TRBJ1-1; TRBD1 might be the D (5 bases). The length of the CDR3 is 13 residues. Looked up from germline, CDR1 is SGHAT and CDR2 is FQDESV (reference sequence). V shed 1 base and J shed 3 bases, with 6 bases lying between them. CDR3 sequence reads: CASSLVGDTEAFF. The CDR3 DNA follows: TGTGCCAGCAGCTTAGTAGGGGACACTGAAGCTTTCTTT.

This chain connects TRBV9 to TRBJ1-2; TRBD1 might be the D (5 bases). The V end lost 2 bases, the J end lost 8 bases, and 10 bases lay between the germline ends. The germline V gene has CDR1 SGDLS and CDR2 YYNGEE. This CDR3 is 12 amino acids long. The CDR3 loop reads CASSVPRAGYTF. In nucleotides, the CDR3 is TGTGCCAGCAGCGTTCCCAGGGCGGGCTACACCTTC.

The table lists this clone with a count of one. The rearrangement uses TRBV7-3 and TRBJ2-1, with a possible D match to TRBD2 (6 bases). The CDR3 has 14 residues. With 1 base removed from V and 5 bases from J, the gap between germline ends came to 9 bases. The germline V gene encodes CDR1 SGHTA and CDR2 FQGTGA. The CDR3 loop reads CASSLRGVNNEQFF. The CDR3, as DNA: TGTGCCAGCAGCTTAAGGGGGGTCAACAATGAGCAGTTCTTC. The variable domain in full, completed from reference TRBV7-3 and TRBJ2-1, reads GAGVSQTPSNKVTEKGKYVELRCDPISGHTALYWYRQSLGQGPEFLIYFQGTGAADDSGLPNDRFFAVRPEGSVSTLKIQRTERGDSAVYLCASSLRGVNNEQFFGPGTRLTVL.

This rearrangement joins TRBV7-9 to TRBJ2-5, with TRBD1 matching 7 bases. From germline, CDR1 is SEHNR and CDR2 FQNEAQ (reference sequence). CDR3 length: 14 amino acids. V dropped 4 bases and J dropped 2; count of bases not matched to a gene: 4. The CDR3 bases are TGTGCCAGCAGCTCCCGCAGGGGGCAAGAGACCCAGTACTTC. Translation gives CASSSRRGQETQYF.

V and J are TRBV19 and TRBJ1-4; TRBD1 agrees at 7 bases. V shed 10 bases, J shed 8 bases, and the junction held 13 bases outside the gene matches. This CDR3 contains 14 residues. Germline V CDR1 and CDR2: LNHDA, SQIVND (reference sequence). CDR3 loop: CATKNEGQQEKLFF. The CDR3 bases are TGTGCCACCAAAAATGAGGGACAGCAAGAAAAACTGTTTTTT.

The chain carries TRBV5-1 and TRBJ1-2; 7 positions match TRBD1. The V gene end was trimmed by 4 bases and the J gene end by 2 bases; junction bases not matched to a gene: 5. The CDR3 has 14 residues. Germline-derived CDR1 and CDR2 are SGHRS and YFSETQ. CDR3 sequence (DNA): TGCGCCAGCAGCGCCGGACAGGTCAACTATGGCTACACCTTC. Its translation is CASSAGQVNYGYTF.

The CDR3 sequence is CASSPSIIRVNTEAFF. CDR3 nucleotides: TGTGCCAGCTCACCTTCAATCATTCGGGTGAACACTGAAGCTTTCTTT. This chain links TRBV18 with TRBJ1-1, with D unclear. Trimming took off 3 bases at V and 0 bases at J, with 14 bases between the two ends. The CDR3 is made up of 16 amino acids. CDR1 and CDR2 (germline): KGHSH, LQKENI.

This clone was found once. This chain links TRBV11-2 with TRBJ1-2; 7 bases fit TRBD1. There are 14 residues in the CDR3. V was pared by 4 bases and J by 3 bases, with 5 bases of the junction left unmatched. Germline CDR1 SGHAT, CDR2 FQNNGV. CDR3: CASSSGQVYYGYTF. The CDR3 DNA is TGTGCCAGCAGCTCCGGACAGGTTTACTATGGCTACACCTTC.

This chain connects TRBV19 to TRBJ2-7; the D gene is possibly TRBD2 (6 bases). CDR3 size: 14 residues. Germline values: CDR1 LNHDA, CDR2 SQIVND (reference sequence). The V and J ends lost 5 bases and 1 base respectively, with 12 bases between them. The CDR3 is CASSGTLGSYEQYF. The CDR3 nucleotides are TGTGCCAGTAGTGGGACTCTAGGATCCTACGAGCAGTACTTC.

The chain combines TRBV23-1 with TRBJ2-2, with D maybe TRBD2 (5 bases). TRBV23-1 is labeled an ORF, and its function is uncertain. V lost 3 bases and J lost 4, with 9 bases in between. The CDR3 runs to 14 residues. CDR3 amino acids: CASSQLRGTGELFF. The CDR3 nucleotides are TGCGCCAGCAGTCAGCTCCGGGGCACCGGGGAGCTGTTTTTT.

The chain couples TRBV6-6 to TRBJ2-2; possible D gene TRBD2, 6 bases. V lost 0 bases and J lost 5, with 7 bases in between. Germline V gene sequence: CDR1 MNHNY, CDR2 SVGAGI (reference sequence). The CDR3 covers 14 residues. As DNA, the CDR3 is TGTGCCAGCAGTTACTCGGAGGGTACCGGGGAGCTGTTTTTT. This sequence encodes CASSYSEGTGELFF.

The rearrangement joins TRBV7-9 to TRBJ1-1, with 9 nucleotides matching TRBD1. This CDR3 is 14 amino acids long. V gave up 4 bases and J gave up 2 bases; unmatched junction bases: 2. Germline V gene sequence: CDR1 SEHNR, CDR2 FQNEAQ (reference sequence). Written as DNA, the CDR3 is TGTGCCAGCAGCTCGGGACAGGGTAACACTGAAGCTTTCTTT. This gives the protein CASSSGQGNTEAFF.

The J gene is TRBJ2-1, the V gene TRBV5-1; weak D call: TRBD1 (6 bases). CDR3 length: 15 amino acids. Germline-derived CDR1 and CDR2 are SGHRS and YFSETQ. The V gene lost 4 bases and the J gene lost 6 bases, with 17 bases spanning the gap. Here the CDR3 DNA reads TGCGCCAGCAGCCTAGTCACAGGGAAGGCCAATGAGCAGTTCTTC. Residues: CASSLVTGKANEQFF.

This clone has a single count. V gene TRBV7-6 combines with J gene TRBJ1-1; no firm D call. The V gene's germline CDR1 is SGHVS and CDR2 FNYEAQ. The CDR3 spans 13 residues. Trimming pared 5 bases from V and 1 base from J, leaving 8 bases between. CDR3 protein: CASSPSQNTEAFF. CDR3 sequence (DNA): TGTGCCAGCAGCCCTTCACAGAACACTGAAGCTTTCTTT.

The V and J genes are TRBV4-3 and TRBJ2-3, with D hard to call. The CDR3 has 12 amino acids. Germline lookup yields CDR1 LGHNA and CDR2 YSLEER. Trimming left V 0 bases short and J 6 bases short, with 4 bases between. The CDR3, as DNA: TGCGCCAGCAGCCAAGATCGGGATACGCAGTATTTT. This sequence encodes CASSQDRDTQYF.

J is TRBJ1-1 and V is TRBV11-2; D uncertain. V lost 6 bases and J lost 0, with 8 bases in between. The CDR3 runs to 13 residues. In germline, CDR1 is SGHAT, CDR2 FQNNGV. The CDR3 DNA reads as TGTGCCAGCAGTTCCAGAATGAACACTGAAGCTTTCTTT. Its translation: CASSSRMNTEAFF.

The CDR3 nucleotides are TGTGCCAGCGGCCTCAATCAGCCCCAGCATTTT. It specifies CASGLNQPQHF. This chain connects TRBV6-5 to TRBJ1-5, with D hard to call. V was trimmed by 8 bases and J by 3 bases, leaving 5 bases between them. The CDR3 runs to 11 residues. Germline lookup yields CDR1 MNHEY and CDR2 SVGAGI.

Remarks on this clone: Sequence at one end of the junction differs from germline and may be a read error. The V call is TRBV7-7, the J call TRBJ2-1, with 9 bases identical to TRBD2. Germline V gives CDR1 SSHAT, CDR2 FNYEAQ (reference sequence). The CDR3 length is 15 residues. The CDR3 sequence is CASSPVSGGHNEQFF. The CDR3 bases are TGTGCTAGCAGCCCCGTTAGCGGGGGACACAATGAGCAGTTCTTC. Full variable domain (rest looked up from reference TRBV7-7 and TRBJ2-1): GAGVSQSPRYKVTKRGQDVTLRCDPISSHATLYWYQQALGQGPEFLTYFNYEAQPDKSGLPSDRFSAERPEGSISTLTIQRTEQRDSAMYRCASSPVSGGHNEQFFGPGTRLTVL.

The chain uses TRBV6-4 and TRBJ2-6; D unclear. Trimming left V 5 bases short and J 5 bases short, with 22 bases between. Germline CDR1 and CDR2: MRHNA and SNTAGT. There are 18 residues in the CDR3. In nucleotides, the CDR3 is TGTGCCAGCAGTATAATGAGCACACGACAAAGTCGGGCCAACGTCCTGACTTTC. The encoded protein is CASSIMSTRQSRANVLTF.

The rearrangement links TRBV5-1 to TRBJ1-2; 10 bases are a match to TRBD1. There are 16 residues in the CDR3. CDR1 is SGHRS and CDR2 is YFSETQ in the germline V gene. The V and J ends lost 0 bases and 4 bases, in that order; junction bases with no gene match: 6. CDR3 residues: CASSLGQGAFGYGYTF. DNA of the CDR3: TGCGCCAGCAGCTTGGGACAGGGGGCCTTTGGCTATGGCTACACCTTC.

The rearrangement uses TRBV5-6 and TRBJ1-1; a weak D match, TRBD1 (6 bases). V was pared by 4 bases and J by 0 bases, with 7 bases between. The CDR3 totals 13 residues. From germline, CDR1 is SGHDT and CDR2 YYEEEE. The CDR3 spells CASSRTVNTEAFF. For the CDR3, the DNA is TGTGCCAGCAGCCGGACAGTGAACACTGAAGCTTTCTTT.

The V call is TRBV28, the J call TRBJ2-5; D gene unclear. Trimming removed 7 bases from V and 5 bases from J, with 20 bases in between. The germline CDR1 and CDR2 sequences are MDHEN and SYDVKM. The CDR3 covers 15 residues. The CDR3 sequence is CASKGSVGRRETQYF. As DNA, the CDR3 is TGTGCCAGCAAAGGAAGCGTTGGTAGGCGGGAGACCCAGTACTTC.

The gene calls are TRBV2 and TRBJ2-5, with D possibly matching TRBD1 (6 bases). Trimming removed 2 bases from V and 4 bases from J, with 11 bases in between. Germline assignment: CDR1 SNHLY and CDR2 FYNNEI. This CDR3 is built from 14 residues. CDR3 amino acids: CASSEQGPSETQYF. The CDR3 region has the DNA TGTGCCAGCAGTGAACAGGGGCCTTCAGAGACCCAGTACTTC.

The V and J genes are TRBV7-2 and TRBJ2-3, with a weak D call TRBD2 (6 bases). There are 15 residues in the CDR3. In germline, CDR1 is SGHTA, CDR2 FQGNSA. The germline V and J ends were trimmed by 5 bases and 2 bases, with 14 bases remaining between them. As DNA, the CDR3 is TGTGCCAGCAGCCGGAGGGGTTCCTACACAGATACGCAGTATTTT. Protein: CASSRRGSYTDTQYF.

The gene calls are TRBV19 and TRBJ1-3; 8 bases agree with TRBD1. CDR3 length: 12 residues. CDR1 is LNHDA and CDR2 is SQIVND in the germline V gene (reference sequence). Germline trimming cut 6 bases from V and 7 bases from J; bases unmatched to any gene: 2. The CDR3: CASRRTGNTIYF. The CDR3 DNA reads as TGTGCCAGTAGAAGGACAGGGAACACCATATATTTT.

This chain links TRBV19 with TRBJ2-7; TRBD1 matches 9 bases. The CDR3 length is 14 residues. Per germline, CDR1 LNHDA and CDR2 SQIVND (reference sequence). Trimming cost V 6 bases and J 5 bases; bases outside gene matches: 8. The CDR3 sequence: CASRARDRENEQYF. DNA of the CDR3: TGTGCCAGTAGGGCGAGGGACAGGGAGAACGAGCAGTACTTC. Complete variable domain (other parts from reference TRBV19 and TRBJ2-7): DGGITQSPKYLFRKEGQNVTLSCEQNLNHDAMYWYRQDPGQGLRLIYYSQIVNDFQKGDIAEGYSVSREKKESFPLTVTSAQKNPTAFYLCASRARDRENEQYFGPGTRLTVT.

The chain carries TRBV5-1 and TRBJ2-6; 8 bases are shared with TRBD1. V was pared by 3 bases and J by 0 bases, with 5 bases of the junction left unmatched. CDR3 length equals 17 residues. Germline-derived CDR1 and CDR2 are SGHRS and YFSETQ. This CDR3 is CASSSGTGGSGANVLTF. The DNA of the CDR3 is TGCGCCAGCAGCTCCGGGACAGGAGGCTCTGGGGCCAACGTCCTGACTTTC.

The chain combines TRBV14 with TRBJ1-2; no firm D call. The CDR3 sequence is 14 residues long. Germline lookup yields CDR1 SGHDN and CDR2 FVKESK. Trimming removed 3 bases from V and 4 bases from J, with 12 bases in between. CDR3: CASSQRVAIYGYTF. In DNA, the CDR3 is TGTGCCAGCAGCCAGAGGGTTGCGATCTATGGCTACACCTTC.

The V call is TRBV5-1, the J call TRBJ1-3; D call uncertain. Germline V gene lookup returns CDR1 SGHRS and CDR2 YFSETQ. V dropped 0 bases and J dropped 2 bases, with 9 bases sitting between them. CDR3 length: 15 amino acids. The CDR3 bases are TGCGCCAGCAGCTTGGACGGAGCTCCTGGAAACACCATATATTTT. It encodes CASSLDGAPGNTIYF.